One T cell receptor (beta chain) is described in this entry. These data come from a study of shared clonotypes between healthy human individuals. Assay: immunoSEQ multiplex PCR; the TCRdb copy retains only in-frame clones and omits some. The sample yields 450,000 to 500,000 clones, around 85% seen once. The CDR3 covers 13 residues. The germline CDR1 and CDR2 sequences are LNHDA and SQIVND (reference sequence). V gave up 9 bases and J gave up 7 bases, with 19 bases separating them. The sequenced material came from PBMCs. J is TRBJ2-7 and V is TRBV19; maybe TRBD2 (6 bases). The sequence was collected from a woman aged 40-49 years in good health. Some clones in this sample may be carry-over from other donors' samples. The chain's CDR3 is CASRAGSGSEQYF. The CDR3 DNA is TGTGCCAGCAGGGCGGGATCGGGTTCGGAGCAGTACTTC. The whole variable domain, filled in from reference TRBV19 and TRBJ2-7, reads DGGITQSPKYLFRKEGQNVTLSCEQNLNHDAMYWYRQDPGQGLRLIYYSQIVNDFQKGDIAEGYSVSREKKESFPLTVTSAQKNPTAFYLCASRAGSGSEQYFGPGTRLTVT.